Here is one T cell receptor beta chain with its context. Its target is unknown. This specimen belongs to a study of shared clonotypes between healthy human individuals. General study results and limits: The rarefaction results pointed to incomplete sorted-subset sequencing despite large depth. Against clonotypes common to all four donors, non-shared ones had lower generation probabilities. Tissue TCR repertoires likely differ from these blood-only repertoires.

Germline V lookup: CDR1 SGHKS, CDR2 YYEKEE (reference sequence). V was pared by 0 bases and J by 0 bases, with 4 bases between. The CDR3 is made up of 15 amino acids. The material for each subset, its genomic DNA, was split evenly across several immunoSEQ plates. This table comes from immunoSEQ multiplex PCR, and its TCRdb copy is limited to in-frame clones, with some not included. The table records about 1.1 million clones, 78% of them present only once. V and J are TRBV5-5 and TRBJ2-6; no firm D call. Input material: memory CD4+ T cells from PBMCs. Subset defined: CD45RA-negative fraction. This TCR derives from a man aged 18-30 years in good health. Some clones in this sample may be carry-over from other donors' samples. The CDR3 region has the DNA TGTGCCAGCAGCTTGGCAAACTCTGGGGCCAACGTCCTGACTTTC. It specifies CASSLANSGANVLTF.